This TCR beta chain emerged from a study of metastatic and nonmetastatic thyroid tumors (TCRdb year 2020). A note on the overall study: For patients with malignant and with benign thyroid disease, the researchers compared repertoires between peripheral blood samples and tumor or nodule tissue samples. General study outcomes and caveats: In both blood and tumor samples, malignant tumors were reported to have significantly higher TCR beta diversity than benign nodules.

Counted from cysteine to phenylalanine, this CDR3 has 13 amino acids. Only the CDR3 part of the read is kept: 39 bases, read in frame from the first base. V gives up 3 bases and J gives up 1 base, and the segment between their germline ends measures 10 bases. The germline V gene (reference sequence) sets CDR1 to DFQATT and CDR2 to SNEGSKA. Receptor amplification or capture employed PCR. Sequencing used an Illumina HiSeq 4000. High-throughput sequencing was used to profile the CDR3 region of the TCR beta-chain in every patient. In the original analysis: CDR3 differences across clinicopathological groups were used to build a classifier for discriminating distant-metastatic papillary thyroid cancer patients. The Shannon index was used to measure repertoire diversity, and the Morisita-Horn index was used to measure how similar tumor and blood repertoires were. TCRdb itself trimmed the public reads at Q25 with fastp, ran MiXCR and retained productive beta chains. The V and J calls here are based on TCRdb, not the publication. The sample profile shows fewer than 20,000 clones; approximately 20% of them were found once. The biggest ten clones account for around 15% of the sample.

Before undergoing thyroid surgery, none of the patients had been given any kind of treatment. Using T-cell receptor beta sequencing, the study looked back at clinical samples from patients collected from the early 2010s to the late 2010s. The table lists this clone with many counts. The target of this receptor is not known. Per-base qualities were not stored, and no clone one base away is much larger. Other DNA sequences in the sample encode the same CDR3. This TCR derives from a female donor with papillary thyroid cancer or a benign thyroid nodule (not recorded which). Some clones in this sample may be carry-over from other donors' samples. The specimen sequenced was tumor tissue. Recombination linked TRBV20-1 to TRBJ2-7, with no confidently assigned D gene. The DNA reads TGCAGTGCTAGGTCAGCCAATTCCTACGAGCAGTACTTC. This encodes CSARSANSYEQYF.